Presented here are 27 T cell receptor beta chains from one specimen sequenced in a study of T cells after posttransplantation cyclophosphamide. Cyclophosphamide on days +3 and +4 followed busulfan-fludarabine conditioning and a marrow graft. Generated by immunoSEQ multiplex PCR, the TCRdb table keeps only in-frame clones and is missing some. The table lists tens of thousands of clones, 85% to 90% of them singletons. The sequencing here drew on PBMCs, taken after allogeneic stem cell transplant with posttransplant cyclophosphamide. These receptors came from a female patient aged 30-39 years who received an allogeneic stem cell transplant from an unrelated donor, was CMV-positive, and had no GVHD. Some of the T cells may derive from the graft donor.

The rearrangement joins TRBV19 to TRBJ1-5; no firm D call. Trimming took off 9 bases at V and 2 bases at J, with 8 bases between the two ends. Germline values: CDR1 LNHDA, CDR2 SQIVND (reference sequence). The length of the CDR3 is 12 residues. The CDR3 nucleotides read TGTGCCAGCCGGGGTCGCAATCAGCCCCAGCATTTT. This translates into CASRGRNQPQHF. Using reference TRBV19 and TRBJ1-5 for the parts outside the CDR3, the full variable domain is DGGITQSPKYLFRKEGQNVTLSCEQNLNHDAMYWYRQDPGQGLRLIYYSQIVNDFQKGDIAEGYSVSREKKESFPLTVTSAQKNPTAFYLCASRGRNQPQHFGDGTRLSIL.

This clone has just a few counts. The chain has TRBV2 and TRBJ1-6; D is undetermined. Germline CDR1 reads SNHLY; CDR2 reads FYNNEI. This CDR3 contains 16 residues. The V end was cut by 0 bases, the J end by 0 bases, with 6 bases between. CDR3 region: CASSEAQSSYNSPLHF. DNA for the CDR3: TGTGCCAGCAGTGAAGCACAGAGCTCCTATAATTCACCCCTCCACTTT. The variable domain in full, completed from reference TRBV2 and TRBJ1-6, reads EPEVTQTPSHQVTQMGQEVILRCVPISNHLYFYWYRQILGQKVEFLVSFYNNEISEKSEIFDDQFSVERPDGSNFTLKIRSTKLEDSAMYFCASSEAQSSYNSPLHFGNGTRLTVT.

The chain couples TRBV15 to TRBJ1-4; 8 bases are shared with TRBD1. This CDR3 has 15 residues. V shed 5 bases and J 1 base; nucleotides not matched to a gene: 3. Germline-derived CDR1 and CDR2 are LNHNV and YYDKDF (reference sequence). CDR3 protein: CATSPGGRTNEKLFF. The DNA of the CDR3 is TGTGCCACCAGCCCAGGGGGCAGAACTAATGAAAAACTGTTTTTT. The entire variable domain, with the rest obtained from reference TRBV15 and TRBJ1-4, is as follows: DAMVIQNPRYQVTQFGKPVTLSCSQTLNHNVMYWYQQKSSQAPKLLFHYYDKDFNNEADTPDNFQSRRPNTSFCFLDIRSPGLGDTAMYLCATSPGGRTNEKLFFGSGTQLSVL.

CDR3 nucleotides: TGTGCCAGCAGCCACGAACCCCAGGCTGAGCAGTTCTTC. It encodes CASSHEPQAEQFF. The J gene is TRBJ2-1, the V gene TRBV7-9; no firm D call. V lost 5 bases, J lost 9 bases, and 14 bases lay in between. The CDR3 sequence is 13 residues long. Germline assignment: CDR1 SEHNR and CDR2 FQNEAQ (reference sequence).

The chain uses TRBV2 and TRBJ1-5, with D possibly being TRBD1 (5 bases). CDR3 length: 12 residues. Looked up from germline, CDR1 is SNHLY and CDR2 is FYNNEI. V lost 8 bases and J 6 bases, leaving 11 bases between the germline ends. The CDR3 bases are TGTGCCAGCCAGGGATTTAGTCAGCCCCAGCATTTT. This encodes CASQGFSQPQHF.

This chain links TRBV9 with TRBJ1-1; 10 positions agree with TRBD1. The trim removed 4 bases at V and 1 base at J, leaving 7 bases unmatched. From germline, CDR1 is SGDLS and CDR2 YYNGEE. This CDR3 is built from 16 residues. The CDR3 DNA sequence: TGTGCCAGCAGCCTTTTGGACAGGGGGACGAACACTGAAGCTTTCTTT. Amino acid sequence: CASSLLDRGTNTEAFF.

This clone was recorded once. The V call is TRBV7-2, the J call TRBJ1-1, with 9 bases matching TRBD1. With V trimmed by 3 bases and J by 7 bases, 9 bases remained unmatched. Per the germline V gene, CDR1 is SGHTA and CDR2 is FQGNSA. This CDR3 spans 15 amino acids. CDR3 sequence: CASSLLQGALDEAFF. DNA of the CDR3: TGTGCCAGCAGCTTGTTACAGGGGGCGCTGGATGAAGCTTTCTTT.

This rearrangement joins TRBV7-2 to TRBJ2-1; 7 bases map to TRBD1. Germline values: CDR1 SGHTA, CDR2 FQGNSA. The CDR3 is made up of 15 amino acids. The V and J ends lost 5 bases and 1 base, in that order; junction bases with no gene match: 5. The CDR3 DNA is TGTGCCAGCAGCGTTCCGGGACAGTCCTACAATGAGCAGTTCTTC. The encoded protein is CASSVPGQSYNEQFF.

V is TRBV7-3 and J is TRBJ1-5; D might be TRBD1 (5 bases). Germline CDR1 SGHTA, CDR2 FQGTGA. The CDR3 contains 14 residues. V gave up 5 bases and J gave up 5 bases, with 13 bases separating them. The CDR3 region has the DNA TGTGCCAGCAGCCCCCCTCAGGGCGATCAGCCCCAGCATTTT. Protein product: CASSPPQGDQPQHF.

This clone was observed a handful of times. The V and J genes are TRBV9 and TRBJ1-4; TRBD1 matches 10 bases. In germline, CDR1 is SGDLS, CDR2 YYNGEE. The CDR3 loop spans 15 amino acids. V gave up 4 bases and J gave up 2 bases; unmatched junction bases: 2. The CDR3 DNA is TGTGCCAGCAGCTCGGGACAGGGGACTAATGAAAAACTGTTTTTT. Protein: CASSSGQGTNEKLFF. Full variable domain (remainder filled in from reference TRBV9 and TRBJ1-4): DSGVTQTPKHLITATGQRVTLRCSPRSGDLSVYWYQQSLDQGLQFLIQYYNGEERAKGNILERFSAQQFPDLHSELNLSSLELGDSALYFCASSSGQGTNEKLFFGSGTQLSVL.

J is TRBJ2-3 and V is TRBV5-4; 12 bases align to TRBD2. The CDR3 totals 16 residues. The V segment lost 6 bases and the J segment 6 bases; nucleotides outside the gene matches: 11. CDR1 and CDR2 (germline): SGHNT, YYREEE (reference sequence). The CDR3 spells CASTSRLAGASDTQYF. Written as DNA, the CDR3 is TGTGCCAGCACCTCCCGACTAGCGGGGGCGTCGGATACGCAGTATTTT.

CDR3: CASAQGPAGTDTQYF. CDR3 DNA sequence: TGTGCCAGTGCTCAAGGCCCCGCAGGTACAGATACGCAGTATTTT. J is TRBJ2-3 and V is TRBV19; no firm D call. The CDR3 contains 15 residues. The germline V gene encodes CDR1 LNHDA and CDR2 SQIVND (reference sequence). V lost 8 bases and J 3 bases, leaving 18 bases between the germline ends.

The rearrangement joins TRBV7-8 to TRBJ2-5; D gene unclear. The DNA end lines up better with TRBJ2-7; the J call may be wrong. Per the germline V gene, CDR1 is SGHVS and CDR2 is FQNEAQ. This CDR3 is built from 15 residues. CDR3 sequence reads: CASSLERFWAYEQYF. The CDR3 bases are TGTGCCAGCAGCTTAGAACGGTTTTGGGCCTACGAGCAGTACTTC.

V gene TRBV25-1 combines with J gene TRBJ2-2, with 11 bases lining up with TRBD2. The germline CDR1 and CDR2 sequences are MGHDK and SYGVNS. CDR3 size: 15 residues. Losses at the gene ends were 4 bases for V and 7 bases for J; bases not matched to a gene: 5. The CDR3 DNA follows: TGTGCCAGCAGTGGCGGACTAGCGGGTGTCGGGGAGCTGTTTTTT. Translation gives CASSGGLAGVGELFF.

This clone was found once. The chain uses TRBV4-3 and TRBJ2-7; no reliable D call. Trimming took 0 bases from V and 2 from J, leaving 14 bases between them. In germline, CDR1 is LGHNA, CDR2 YSLEER. CDR3 length: 16 amino acids. The CDR3 region has the DNA TGCGCCAGCAGCCAAGATGCGGTGGTGATCCCCTACGAGCAGTACTTC. Its protein is CASSQDAVVIPYEQYF.

The chain is built from TRBV9 and TRBJ1-3; D remains unclear. Germline V CDR1 and CDR2: SGDLS, YYNGEE. The CDR3 is 14 amino acids. V lost 0 bases and J lost 2, with 6 bases in between. The CDR3 protein is CASSVDGTGNTIYF. CDR3 nucleotides: TGTGCCAGCAGCGTAGACGGTACTGGAAACACCATATATTTT.

V and J are TRBV7-9 and TRBJ1-1; D is unclear. The CDR3 is 14 residues long. V shed 2 bases and J shed 1 base, with 8 bases lying between them. Germline V gene lookup returns CDR1 SEHNR and CDR2 FQNEAQ (reference sequence). The CDR3 sequence is CASSLSTENTEAFF. CDR3 nucleotide sequence: TGTGCCAGCAGCTTAAGCACAGAGAACACTGAAGCTTTCTTT.

The J gene is TRBJ1-6, the V gene TRBV9; the D is unclear. Germline assignment: CDR1 SGDLS and CDR2 YYNGEE. The CDR3 runs 14 residues. Trimming stripped 4 bases from V and 9 bases from J, with 14 bases between. CDR3 amino acids: CASSPDGEASPLHF. The DNA for the CDR3 is TGTGCCAGCAGCCCGGACGGGGAAGCTTCACCCCTCCACTTT.

V and J are TRBV7-2 and TRBJ1-1; 8 bases line up with TRBD1. The germline V gene has CDR1 SGHTA and CDR2 FQGNSA. J lost 5 bases, V lost 4 bases, and 6 bases had no gene match. The CDR3 spans 14 residues. CDR3 nucleotides: TGTGCCAGCAGCTCCGCAGGGGGCCGTACTGAAGCTTTCTTT. It is translated as CASSSAGGRTEAFF.

The chain is built from TRBV5-5 and TRBJ2-7, with 7 positions matching TRBD2. Germline CDR1 and CDR2: SGHKS and YYEKEE (reference sequence). With 3 bases clipped from V and 0 bases from J, the junction kept 9 bases outside the gene matches. The CDR3 extends over 16 amino acids. The CDR3 DNA follows: TGTGCCAGCAGCTATAACAGAGCGGGGCTCTCCTACGAGCAGTACTTC. This encodes CASSYNRAGLSYEQYF.

The V and J genes are TRBV2 and TRBJ1-4; D possibly corresponds to TRBD1 (6 bases). V lost 2 bases to trimming and J lost 7 bases, with 14 bases between them. Germline V gene sequence: CDR1 SNHLY, CDR2 FYNNEI. The CDR3 consists of 15 residues. The CDR3 loop reads CASSERGASSEKLFF. CDR3 DNA: TGTGCCAGCAGTGAACGGGGGGCTTCGTCTGAAAAACTGTTTTTT.

This clone came up once. The V gene is TRBV4-2, the J gene TRBJ2-4; TRBD2 matches at 14 bases. The CDR3 spans 18 residues. Trimming removed 1 base from V and 0 bases from J; junction bases left unmatched: 2. CDR1 is LGHNA, CDR2 YNFKEQ, per germline. CDR3 loop: CASSQGTSGGLAKNIQYF. The CDR3, as DNA: TGTGCCAGCAGCCAAGGGACTAGCGGGGGGTTAGCCAAAAACATTCAGTACTTC.

This clone was counted once. The genes are TRBV7-9 and TRBJ2-7; TRBD2 matches at 11 bases. The CDR3 runs 16 residues. The trim removed 4 bases at V and 2 bases at J, leaving 7 bases unmatched. The germline V gene has CDR1 SEHNR and CDR2 FQNEAQ (reference sequence). The CDR3 DNA reads as TGTGCCAGCAGCTCAAGAGCACTAGCGGGGGCCTACGAGCAGTACTTC. Protein: CASSSRALAGAYEQYF.

This clone was counted only a few times. J is TRBJ1-2 and V is TRBV7-9; 7 bases fit TRBD1. This CDR3 is built from 13 residues. V shed 3 bases and J 14 bases; nucleotides not matched to a gene: 12. Germline V gives CDR1 SEHNR, CDR2 FQNEAQ (reference sequence). Here the CDR3 DNA reads TGTGCCAGCAGCTTGGGGACGAATACAGGGGAAACCTTC. It specifies CASSLGTNTGETF.

V usage is TRBV7-8 and J usage is TRBJ2-2, with 8 bases identical to TRBD2. Trimming at V came to 5 bases and at J to 1 base, leaving 12 bases not matched to a gene. This CDR3 has 18 amino acids. Germline V gene sequence: CDR1 SGHVS, CDR2 FQNEAQ. The CDR3 protein is CASSPLILAAGNTGELFF. The DNA of the CDR3 is TGTGCCAGCAGCCCCCTGATACTAGCGGCCGGGAACACCGGGGAGCTGTTTTTT.

The chain has TRBV11-2 and TRBJ2-5; 8 nucleotides line up with TRBD1. V shed 0 bases and J 3 bases; nucleotides not matched to a gene: 3. This CDR3 comprises 15 residues. Germline loops: CDR1 SGHAT, CDR2 FQNNGV. The CDR3 spells CASSLDMGQEETQYF. The CDR3 DNA sequence: TGTGCCAGCAGCTTAGACATGGGACAGGAAGAGACCCAGTACTTC.

This chain connects TRBV6-6 to TRBJ2-5; TRBD2 matches 13 bases. Germline CDR1 MNHNY, CDR2 SVGAGI (reference sequence). V was pared by 5 bases and J by 5 bases, with 5 bases of the junction left unmatched. The CDR3 loop spans 15 amino acids. The CDR3 protein is CASSPLAGGPETQYF. CDR3 sequence (DNA): TGTGCCAGCAGTCCACTAGCGGGGGGGCCGGAGACCCAGTACTTC.